These 4 T cell receptor beta chains share one sample of origin, sequenced in a study of identical twins. Using its own MiXCR run on the 5' RACE reads, TCRdb lists one record per CDR3 protein. The sample lists about 660,000 distinct CDR3 sequences; 8.6% were seen once. The same data also went into a second study, on yellow fever vaccine responses in identical twins.

The sequenced sample was PBMCs. The receptors come from a woman between 18 and 29 years old in good health.

The chain has TRBV20-1 and TRBJ2-2, with 13 nucleotides matching TRBD2. Per germline, CDR1 DFQATT and CDR2 SNEGSKA (reference sequence). CDR3 length equals 20 residues. After removal of 0 bases from V and 7 bases from J, the junction contained 17 bases not matched to a gene. CDR3 bases: TGCAGTGCTAGAGATGAGAGGGGTTTGACTAGCGGGAGGCCTGACGGGGAGCTGTTTTTT. Amino acid sequence: CSARDERGLTSGRPDGELFF.

The genes are TRBV7-9 and TRBJ2-2; D might be TRBD1 or TRBD2, each matching 7 bases. The CDR3 is 15 residues long. Trimming took off 5 bases at V and 5 bases at J, with 15 bases between the two ends. Germline V CDR1 and CDR2: SEHNR, FQNEAQ (reference sequence). DNA for the CDR3: TGTGCCAGCAGCCCAGGGGGGGCCGGGACCGGGGAGCTGTTTTTT. Translation gives CASSPGGAGTGELFF.

This clonotype came up many times. The chain recombines TRBV7-9 with TRBJ2-1; D might be TRBD2 (6 bases). The CDR3 length is 15 residues. Trimming removed 8 bases at V and 4 bases at J, with 18 bases between. The V gene's germline CDR1 is SEHNR and CDR2 FQNEAQ (reference sequence). This CDR3 reads CASSLGGIPYNEQFF. The DNA for the CDR3 is TGTGCCAGCTCCCTCGGCGGGATCCCGTACAATGAGCAGTTCTTC.

This clonotype has just a few counts. J is TRBJ2-7 and V is TRBV6-5; either TRBD1 or TRBD2 may supply D (6 bases each). The CDR3 runs to 16 residues. V lost 0 bases and J lost 1, with 13 bases in between. Germline lookup yields CDR1 MNHEY and CDR2 SVGAGI. The chain's CDR3 is CASSYSWGAHSYEQYF. Here the CDR3 DNA reads TGTGCCAGCAGTTACTCGTGGGGGGCGCATTCCTACGAGCAGTACTTC.